Presented here are 29 T cell receptor beta chains from one specimen sequenced in a study of early stage breast cancer tumors. Libraries were prepared by immunoSEQ multiplex PCR; TCRdb keeps only in-frame clonotypes and omits some of them. The data contain about 50,000 clones, approximately 80% of them seen just once; the ten biggest clones take up roughly 1.5%. What was sequenced was blood. These receptors were taken from a person aged 50-59 years with breast cancer.

The chain links TRBV28 to TRBJ2-7; D unresolved. The CDR3 loop spans 11 amino acids. Trimming took 5 bases from V and 2 from J, leaving 4 bases between them. Per germline, CDR1 MDHEN and CDR2 SYDVKM. The CDR3 protein is CASSAAYEQYF. DNA for the CDR3: TGTGCCAGCAGTGCAGCCTACGAGCAGTACTTC.

This chain uses TRBV11-2 with TRBJ1-4; tentative D call: TRBD1 (6 bases). Trimming shortened V by 0 bases and J by 6 bases, and 11 bases separated the two germline ends. From germline, CDR1 is SGHAT and CDR2 FQNNGV. The CDR3 extends over 15 amino acids. The CDR3 DNA reads TGTGCCAGCAGCTTAGATCGGGGGCTTTATGAAAAACTGTTTTTT. As protein: CASSLDRGLYEKLFF.

The chain links TRBV14 to TRBJ2-1; the match to TRBD2 covers 7 bases. Germline loops: CDR1 SGHDN, CDR2 FVKESK. Germline trimming cut 1 base from V and 4 bases from J; bases unmatched to any gene: 4. The CDR3 spans 15 residues. Written as DNA, the CDR3 is TGTGCCAGCAGCCAAGCAGCGGGGCTTTACAATGAGCAGTTCTTC. Translating it yields CASSQAAGLYNEQFF.

V and J are TRBV7-9 and TRBJ2-1; 9 bases line up with TRBD2. The CDR3 has 16 residues. Germline CDR1 and CDR2: SEHNR and FQNEAQ (reference sequence). The junction had 3 bases not matched to a gene; V was cut back by 0 bases and J by 3 bases. The CDR3 region has the DNA TGTGCCAGCAGCTTAGCGTCACTAGCGGGCTACAATGAGCAGTTCTTC. Translation: CASSLASLAGYNEQFF.

The gene calls are TRBV9 and TRBJ2-2; D remains unclear. V was trimmed by 1 base and J by 5 bases, leaving 3 bases between them. CDR3 length: 12 residues. Germline V CDR1 and CDR2: SGDLS, YYNGEE. The CDR3 reads CASSVTTGELFF. CDR3 coding DNA: TGTGCCAGCAGCGTAACGACCGGGGAGCTGTTTTTT.

The J gene is TRBJ2-5, the V gene TRBV5-6, with a tentative D call TRBD1 (6 bases). Germline CDR1 and CDR2: SGHDT and YYEEEE. Trimming removed 2 bases at V and 5 bases at J, with 13 bases between. This CDR3 has 14 amino acids. CDR3 amino acids: CASSFRGGMETQYF. In DNA, the CDR3 is TGTGCCAGCAGCTTTAGAGGGGGTATGGAGACCCAGTACTTC.

This clone has a single count. One junction end does not reproduce the germline sequence, and a read error may be involved. The rearrangement uses TRBV7-7 and TRBJ2-3, with D perhaps matching TRBD1 or TRBD2 (5 bases each). Germline CDR1 SSHAT, CDR2 FNYEAQ (reference sequence). The CDR3 has 16 residues. The CDR3 reads CASSLLGDVNTDTQYF. CDR3 in DNA: TGTGCTAGCAGCTTACTGGGGGATGTCAACACAGATACGCAGTATTTT.

J is TRBJ1-4 and V is TRBV7-8; D may be TRBD1 (5 bases). The germline CDR1 and CDR2 sequences are SGHVS and FQNEAQ. The V end was cut by 4 bases, the J end by 3 bases, with 15 bases between. The CDR3 is 16 residues long. CDR3 residues: CASSSTVTYPNEKLFF. In DNA, the CDR3 is TGTGCCAGCAGCTCGACAGTAACCTACCCTAATGAAAAACTGTTTTTT.

This sequence joins TRBV30 and TRBJ2-5, with D unclear. V was clipped by 0 bases and J by 4 bases, with 9 bases between them. The germline V gene has CDR1 GTSNPN and CDR2 SVGIG (reference sequence). The CDR3 spans 13 residues. The CDR3 bases are TGTGCCTGGAGTGTACCGGGTGGAGAGACCCAGTACTTC. Its translation: CAWSVPGGETQYF.

V gene TRBV5-8 combines with J gene TRBJ1-1, with 7 bases identical to TRBD1. Germline V gene sequence: CDR1 SGHTS, CDR2 YDEGEE. Unmatched junction bases numbered 10, after V lost 5 bases and J lost 0 bases. The CDR3 is made up of 16 amino acids. This CDR3 reads CASRSRDSFMNTEAFF. The CDR3 coding sequence is TGTGCCAGCAGGAGCCGGGACAGTTTTATGAACACTGAAGCTTTCTTT.

The V gene is TRBV9, the J gene TRBJ2-5; 9 nucleotides line up with TRBD2. Germline CDR1 reads SGDLS; CDR2 reads YYNGEE. The CDR3 has 14 residues. Trimming cost V 1 base and J 4 bases; bases outside gene matches: 2. The CDR3 spells CASSVSGGLETQYF. In DNA form, the CDR3 reads TGTGCCAGCAGCGTAAGCGGGGGGCTAGAGACCCAGTACTTC. The whole variable domain, remainder taken from reference TRBV9 and TRBJ2-5, is DSGVTQTPKHLITATGQRVTLRCSPRSGDLSVYWYQQSLDQGLQFLIQYYNGEERAKGNILERFSAQQFPDLHSELNLSSLELGDSALYFCASSVSGGLETQYFGPGTRLLVL.

This chain uses TRBV9 with TRBJ2-7; TRBD1 aligns across 10 bases. V lost 4 bases and J lost 5; bases outside the gene matches: 3. CDR3 length equals 13 residues. CDR1 SGDLS and CDR2 YYNGEE come from the germline V gene. DNA of the CDR3: TGTGCCAGCAGCCCCGGGACAGGGGACGAGCAGTACTTC. Translated: CASSPGTGDEQYF. Supplemented by reference TRBV9 and TRBJ2-7, the full variable domain reads DSGVTQTPKHLITATGQRVTLRCSPRSGDLSVYWYQQSLDQGLQFLIQYYNGEERAKGNILERFSAQQFPDLHSELNLSSLELGDSALYFCASSPGTGDEQYFGPGTRLTVT.

This chain links TRBV4-3 with TRBJ1-1, with TRBD1 as a possible D gene (6 bases). V was cut by 0 bases and J by 3 bases, with 14 bases left in between. Germline values: CDR1 LGHNA, CDR2 YSLEER. CDR3 length equals 16 residues. This chain's CDR3 is CASSQDLGGRYTEAFF. CDR3 nucleotide sequence: TGCGCCAGCAGCCAAGATCTGGGGGGCCGGTACACTGAAGCTTTCTTT.

V usage is TRBV10-1 and J usage is TRBJ1-1, with D perhaps matching TRBD1 (6 bases). The V end lost 4 bases, the J end lost 1 base, and 10 bases lay between the germline ends. Germline V gene sequence: CDR1 WNHNN, CDR2 SYGVQD (reference sequence). This CDR3 has 14 residues. The CDR3 loop reads CASSGSRGNTEAFF. The CDR3 bases are TGCGCCAGCAGTGGAAGCAGGGGGAACACTGAAGCTTTCTTT.

The chain is built from TRBV7-9 and TRBJ2-3; TRBD1 matches 8 bases. The CDR3 extends over 14 amino acids. Per germline, CDR1 SEHNR and CDR2 FQNEAQ (reference sequence). With 7 bases clipped from V and 4 bases from J, the junction kept 7 bases outside the gene matches. CDR3: CASNVQGASDTQYF. Here the CDR3 DNA reads TGTGCCAGCAACGTCCAGGGGGCTTCAGATACGCAGTATTTT.

The genes are TRBV2 and TRBJ1-4; TRBD1 agrees at 7 bases. CDR1 is SNHLY, CDR2 FYNNEI, per germline. The CDR3 is made up of 16 amino acids. Trimming cost V 4 bases and J 8 bases; bases outside gene matches: 13. CDR3 loop: CASSVTGQLWLEKLFF. The CDR3 DNA sequence: TGTGCCAGCAGTGTAACGGGACAGTTGTGGTTGGAAAAACTGTTTTTT.

This clone was recorded a few times. V gene TRBV2 combines with J gene TRBJ2-7, with 9 bases identical to TRBD1. The germline CDR1 and CDR2 sequences are SNHLY and FYNNEI. The CDR3 covers 14 residues. Trimming removed 3 bases from V and 3 bases from J; junction bases left unmatched: 3. CDR3 nucleotide sequence: TGTGCCAGCAGTGACCGGGACAGGGTCTACGAGCAGTACTTC. Protein sequence: CASSDRDRVYEQYF. The full variable domain, with the rest looked up from reference TRBV2 and TRBJ2-7, is EPEVTQTPSHQVTQMGQEVILRCVPISNHLYFYWYRQILGQKVEFLVSFYNNEISEKSEIFDDQFSVERPDGSNFTLKIRSTKLEDSAMYFCASSDRDRVYEQYFGPGTRLTVT.

The chain is built from TRBV7-2 and TRBJ1-1; 7 bases line up with TRBD1. This CDR3 spans 15 amino acids. Looked up from germline, CDR1 is SGHTA and CDR2 is FQGNSA. V lost 6 bases to trimming and J lost 3 bases; unmatched junction nucleotides: 10. CDR3 loop: CASRKGRGEDTEAFF. The CDR3 DNA sequence: TGTGCCAGCAGGAAGGGCAGGGGGGAGGACACTGAAGCTTTCTTT.

The gene calls are TRBV9 and TRBJ1-5, with D perhaps TRBD1 (5 bases). This CDR3 is 14 amino acids long. Germline assignment: CDR1 SGDLS and CDR2 YYNGEE. Trimming shortened V by 0 bases and J by 6 bases, and 10 bases separated the two germline ends. The CDR3 loop is CASSVAQGGQPQHF. The CDR3, as DNA: TGTGCCAGCAGCGTAGCCCAGGGAGGTCAGCCCCAGCATTTT.

This chain links TRBV19 with TRBJ2-5; weak D call: TRBD1 (6 bases). Germline V gene data show CDR1 as LNHDA and CDR2 as SQIVND (reference sequence). The CDR3 sequence is 14 residues long. V lost 3 bases to trimming and J lost 2 bases, with 10 bases between them. The CDR3 DNA sequence: TGTGCCAGTAGTATCGGCGACAGGCAAGAGACCCAGTACTTC. This sequence encodes CASSIGDRQETQYF.

Only a few counts were recorded for this clone. The chain carries TRBV2 and TRBJ1-6; TRBD1 might be the D (5 bases). Trimming shortened V by 4 bases and J by 9 bases, and 16 bases separated the two germline ends. The CDR3 is 15 residues long. The V gene's germline CDR1 is SNHLY and CDR2 FYNNEI. CDR3 region: CASSGAGGGFSPLHF. CDR3 in DNA: TGTGCCAGCAGTGGGGCCGGGGGAGGATTTTCACCCCTCCACTTT.

The chain has TRBV10-2 and TRBJ2-1, with no clear D. V dropped 3 bases and J dropped 6 bases, with 6 bases sitting between them. This CDR3 region has 12 residues. CDR1 and CDR2 (germline): WSHSY, SAAADI. The CDR3 reads CASSDLGNEQFF. CDR3 in DNA: TGCGCCAGCAGTGATCTAGGCAATGAGCAGTTCTTC.

V and J are TRBV4-1 and TRBJ1-1, with 11 bases lining up with TRBD1. The CDR3 length is 16 residues. V shed 2 bases and J 5 bases; nucleotides not matched to a gene: 7. CDR1 is MGHRA, CDR2 YSYEKL, per germline. The CDR3 DNA reads TGCGCCAGCAGCCAACCGGACAGGGGGCTGGGGACTGAAGCTTTCTTT. Residues: CASSQPDRGLGTEAFF.

Here the CDR3 reads CASSHTSVRPYEQYF. The CDR3 DNA reads as TGTGCCAGCAGCCATACTAGCGTGAGGCCCTACGAGCAGTACTTC. The genes are TRBV7-2 and TRBJ2-7; TRBD2 matches 7 bases. V lost 5 bases and J lost 2; bases outside the gene matches: 9. CDR1 and CDR2 from the germline V gene are SGHTA and FQGNSA. The CDR3 is 15 residues long.

Worth noting for this clone: One end of the junction does not line up with germline, which may come from a read error. The J gene is TRBJ2-1, the V gene TRBV7-7; TRBD1 matches 8 bases. Looked up from germline, CDR1 is SSHAT and CDR2 is FNYEAQ (reference sequence). This CDR3 has 15 residues. The CDR3 sequence: CASSLTGASYNEQFF. The DNA for the CDR3 is TGTGCTAGCAGCTTGACAGGGGCGTCCTACAATGAGCAGTTCTTC.

This sequence joins TRBV5-6 and TRBJ2-7; D may correspond to TRBD1 or TRBD2 (5 bases each). Trimming took 5 bases from V and 2 from J, leaving 14 bases between them. This CDR3 contains 14 residues. CDR1 and CDR2 from the germline V gene are SGHDT and YYEEEE. The CDR3 nucleotides read TGTGCCAGCAGAGATCAGGGAGATCCCTACGAGCAGTACTTC. Protein sequence: CASRDQGDPYEQYF.

This rearrangement joins TRBV5-8 to TRBJ1-5; D may be TRBD1 (5 bases). This CDR3 region has 17 residues. The V end lost 3 bases, the J end lost 1 base, and 17 bases lay between the germline ends. Germline lookup yields CDR1 SGHTS and CDR2 YDEGEE. The CDR3 here is CASSWGWGPRSNQPQHF. The CDR3 DNA reads TGTGCCAGCAGCTGGGGGTGGGGTCCTAGAAGCAATCAGCCCCAGCATTTT.

The chain is built from TRBV19 and TRBJ1-2; a weak D match, TRBD1 (6 bases). Germline-derived CDR1 and CDR2 are LNHDA and SQIVND (reference sequence). The CDR3 consists of 13 residues. The ends were cut back, 5 bases at V and 2 bases at J, with 9 bases in the middle. DNA for the CDR3: TGTGCCAGTAGTCATACAGGGAACTATGGCTACACCTTC. It specifies CASSHTGNYGYTF.

The rearrangement uses TRBV4-3 and TRBJ1-5, with D hard to call. Germline V CDR1 and CDR2: LGHNA, YSLEER. The germline V and J ends were trimmed by 0 bases and 4 bases, with 16 bases remaining between them. The CDR3 runs 17 residues. CDR3 nucleotides: TGCGCCAGCAGCCAAGATCTCTCCAAGGCCAGGAATCAGCCCCAGCATTTT. It is translated as CASSQDLSKARNQPQHF.